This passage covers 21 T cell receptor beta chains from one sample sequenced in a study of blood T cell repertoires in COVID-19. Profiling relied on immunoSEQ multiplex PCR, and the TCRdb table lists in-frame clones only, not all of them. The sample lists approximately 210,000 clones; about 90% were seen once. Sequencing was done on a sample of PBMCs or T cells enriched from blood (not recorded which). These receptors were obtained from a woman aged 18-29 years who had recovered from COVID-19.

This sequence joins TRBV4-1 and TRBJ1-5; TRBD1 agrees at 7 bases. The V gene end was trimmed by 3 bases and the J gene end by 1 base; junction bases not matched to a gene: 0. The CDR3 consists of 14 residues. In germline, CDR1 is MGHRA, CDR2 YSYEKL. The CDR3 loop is CASSQGQSNQPQHF. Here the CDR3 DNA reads TGCGCCAGCAGCCAGGGACAGAGCAATCAGCCCCAGCATTTT.

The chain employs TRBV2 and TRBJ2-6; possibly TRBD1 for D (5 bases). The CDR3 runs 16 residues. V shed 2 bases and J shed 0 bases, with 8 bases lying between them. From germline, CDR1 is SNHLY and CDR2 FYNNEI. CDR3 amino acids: CASSEHRSSGANVLTF. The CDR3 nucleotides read TGTGCCAGCAGTGAACACAGGAGCTCTGGGGCCAACGTCCTGACTTTC.

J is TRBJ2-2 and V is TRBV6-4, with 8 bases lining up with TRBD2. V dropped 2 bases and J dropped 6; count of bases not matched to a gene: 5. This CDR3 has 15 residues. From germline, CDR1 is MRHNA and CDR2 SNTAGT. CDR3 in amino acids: CASSDGTSSSGELFF. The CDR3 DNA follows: TGTGCCAGCAGTGACGGGACTAGTAGCTCCGGGGAGCTGTTTTTT.

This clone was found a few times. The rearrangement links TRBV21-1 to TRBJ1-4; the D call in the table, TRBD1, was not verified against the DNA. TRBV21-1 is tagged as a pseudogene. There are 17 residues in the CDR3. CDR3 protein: CASAGTGGCDFDEKLFF. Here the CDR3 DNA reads TGTGCCAGCGCAGGGACAGGGGGATGTGACTTTGATGAAAAACTGTTTTTT.

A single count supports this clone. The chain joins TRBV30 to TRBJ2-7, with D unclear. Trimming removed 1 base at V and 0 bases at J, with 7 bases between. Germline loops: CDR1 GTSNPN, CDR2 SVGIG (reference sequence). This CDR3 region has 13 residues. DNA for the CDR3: TGTGCCTGGAGTGAACAGCCCTCCTACGAGCAGTACTTC. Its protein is CAWSEQPSYEQYF. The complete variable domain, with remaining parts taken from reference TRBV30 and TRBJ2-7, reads SQTIHQWPATLVQPVGSPLSLECTVEGTSNPNLYWYRQAAGRGLQLLFYSVGIGQISSEVPQNLSASRPQDRQFILSSKKLLLSDSGFYLCAWSEQPSYEQYFGPGTRLTVT.

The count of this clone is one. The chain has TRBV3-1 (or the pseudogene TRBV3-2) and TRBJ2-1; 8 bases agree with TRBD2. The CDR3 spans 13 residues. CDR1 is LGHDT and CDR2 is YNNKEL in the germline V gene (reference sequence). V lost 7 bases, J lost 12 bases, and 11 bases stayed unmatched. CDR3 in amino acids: CASTNSRSGVQFF. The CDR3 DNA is TGTGCCAGCACGAACTCCCGTAGCGGGGTGCAGTTCTTC.

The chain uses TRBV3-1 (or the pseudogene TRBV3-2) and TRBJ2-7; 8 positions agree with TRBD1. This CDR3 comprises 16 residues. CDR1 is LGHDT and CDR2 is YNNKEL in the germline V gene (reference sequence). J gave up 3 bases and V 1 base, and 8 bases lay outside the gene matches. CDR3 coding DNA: TGTGCCAGCAGCCAAGGGGCAGGACAGGGCCACTACGAGCAGTACTTC. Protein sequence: CASSQGAGQGHYEQYF.

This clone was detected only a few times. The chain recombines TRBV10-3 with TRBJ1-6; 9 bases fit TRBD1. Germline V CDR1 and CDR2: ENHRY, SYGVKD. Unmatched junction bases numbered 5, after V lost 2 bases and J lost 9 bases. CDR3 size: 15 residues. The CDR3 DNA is TGTGCCATCAGTGAGGAAGGGACAGGGCGTTCACCCCTCCACTTT. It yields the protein CAISEEGTGRSPLHF.

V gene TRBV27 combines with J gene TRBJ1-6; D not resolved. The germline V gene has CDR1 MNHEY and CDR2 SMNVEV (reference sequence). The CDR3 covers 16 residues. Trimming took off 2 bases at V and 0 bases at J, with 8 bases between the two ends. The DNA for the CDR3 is TGTGCCAGCAGTTTAGGACTGAGCTCCTATAATTCACCCCTCCACTTT. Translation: CASSLGLSSYNSPLHF.

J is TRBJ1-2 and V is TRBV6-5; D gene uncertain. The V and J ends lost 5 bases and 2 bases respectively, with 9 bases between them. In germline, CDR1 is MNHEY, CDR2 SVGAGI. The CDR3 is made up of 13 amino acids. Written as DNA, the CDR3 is TGTGCCAGCAGTCTCGCACAGAACTATGGCTACACCTTC. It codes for CASSLAQNYGYTF.

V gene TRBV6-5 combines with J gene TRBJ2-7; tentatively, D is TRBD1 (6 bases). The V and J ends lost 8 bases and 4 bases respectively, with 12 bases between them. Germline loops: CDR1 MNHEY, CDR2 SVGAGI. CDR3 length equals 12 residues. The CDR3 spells CASLTGLYEQYF. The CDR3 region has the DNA TGTGCCAGCTTGACAGGCTTGTACGAGCAGTACTTC.

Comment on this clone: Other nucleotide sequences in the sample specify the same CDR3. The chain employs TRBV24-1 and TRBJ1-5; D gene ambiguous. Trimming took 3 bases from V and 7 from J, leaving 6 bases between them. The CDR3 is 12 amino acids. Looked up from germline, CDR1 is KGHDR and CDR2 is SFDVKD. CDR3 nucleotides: TGTGCCACCAGTGATCGGGGACAGCCCCAGCATTTT. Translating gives CATSDRGQPQHF.

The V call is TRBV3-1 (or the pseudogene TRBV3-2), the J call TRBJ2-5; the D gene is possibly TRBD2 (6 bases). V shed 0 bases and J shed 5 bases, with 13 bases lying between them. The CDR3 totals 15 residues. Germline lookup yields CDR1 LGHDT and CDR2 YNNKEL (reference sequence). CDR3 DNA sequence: TGTGCCAGCAGCCAAGAAGCGGGTAGGGTGGAGACCCAGTACTTC. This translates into CASSQEAGRVETQYF.

CDR3 bases: TGTGCCAGTACTCAGGGGAACACTGAAGCTTTCTTT. Translating it yields CASTQGNTEAFF. V gene TRBV19 combines with J gene TRBJ1-1; possibly TRBD1 for D (5 bases). Trimming removed 7 bases from V and 1 base from J, with 7 bases in between. CDR3 length equals 12 residues. Germline CDR1 and CDR2: LNHDA and SQIVND (reference sequence).

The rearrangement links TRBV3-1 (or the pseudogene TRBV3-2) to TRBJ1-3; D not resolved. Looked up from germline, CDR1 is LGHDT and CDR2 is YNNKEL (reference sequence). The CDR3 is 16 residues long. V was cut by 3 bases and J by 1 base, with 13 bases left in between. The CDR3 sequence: CASSHPGFTSGNTIYF. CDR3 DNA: TGTGCCAGCAGCCATCCGGGGTTTACTTCTGGAAACACCATATATTTT.

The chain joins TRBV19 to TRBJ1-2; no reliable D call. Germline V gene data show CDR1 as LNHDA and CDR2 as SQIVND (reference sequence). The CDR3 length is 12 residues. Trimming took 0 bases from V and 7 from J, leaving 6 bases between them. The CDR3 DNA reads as TGTGCCAGTAGTATAGATCTCAGTGGCTACACCTTC. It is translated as CASSIDLSGYTF.

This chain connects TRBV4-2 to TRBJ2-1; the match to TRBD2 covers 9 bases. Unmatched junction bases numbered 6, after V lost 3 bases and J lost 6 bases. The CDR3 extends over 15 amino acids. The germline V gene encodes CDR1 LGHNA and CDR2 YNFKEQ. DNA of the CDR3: TGTGCCAGCAGCCACGATGCGGGGGGGCCCAATGAGCAGTTCTTC. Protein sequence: CASSHDAGGPNEQFF.

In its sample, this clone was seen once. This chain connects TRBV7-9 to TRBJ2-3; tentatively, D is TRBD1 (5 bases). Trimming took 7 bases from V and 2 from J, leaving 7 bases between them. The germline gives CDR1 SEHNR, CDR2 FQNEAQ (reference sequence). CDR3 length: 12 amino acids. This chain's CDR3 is CASMGPTDTQYF. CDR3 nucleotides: TGTGCCAGCATGGGGCCCACAGATACGCAGTATTTT.

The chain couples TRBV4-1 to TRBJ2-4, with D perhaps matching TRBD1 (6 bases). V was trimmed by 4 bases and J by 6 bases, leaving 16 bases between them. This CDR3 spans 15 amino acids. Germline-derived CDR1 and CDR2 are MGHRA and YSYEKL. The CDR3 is CASSRTGSRANIQYF. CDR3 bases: TGCGCCAGCAGCCGCACAGGGTCCCGGGCAAACATTCAGTACTTC.

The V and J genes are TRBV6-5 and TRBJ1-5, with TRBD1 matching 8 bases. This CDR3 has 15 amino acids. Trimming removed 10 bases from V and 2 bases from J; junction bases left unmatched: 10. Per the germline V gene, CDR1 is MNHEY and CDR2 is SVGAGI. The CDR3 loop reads CATHDRGLGNQPQHF. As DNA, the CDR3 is TGTGCCACCCATGACAGGGGTTTAGGCAATCAGCCCCAGCATTTT.

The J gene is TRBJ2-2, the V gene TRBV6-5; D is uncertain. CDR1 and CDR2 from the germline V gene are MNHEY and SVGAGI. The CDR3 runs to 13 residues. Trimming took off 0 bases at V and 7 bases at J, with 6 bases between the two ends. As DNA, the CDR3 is TGTGCCAGCAGTTACTCCGAGTTCGGGGAGCTGTTTTTT. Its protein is CASSYSEFGELFF.